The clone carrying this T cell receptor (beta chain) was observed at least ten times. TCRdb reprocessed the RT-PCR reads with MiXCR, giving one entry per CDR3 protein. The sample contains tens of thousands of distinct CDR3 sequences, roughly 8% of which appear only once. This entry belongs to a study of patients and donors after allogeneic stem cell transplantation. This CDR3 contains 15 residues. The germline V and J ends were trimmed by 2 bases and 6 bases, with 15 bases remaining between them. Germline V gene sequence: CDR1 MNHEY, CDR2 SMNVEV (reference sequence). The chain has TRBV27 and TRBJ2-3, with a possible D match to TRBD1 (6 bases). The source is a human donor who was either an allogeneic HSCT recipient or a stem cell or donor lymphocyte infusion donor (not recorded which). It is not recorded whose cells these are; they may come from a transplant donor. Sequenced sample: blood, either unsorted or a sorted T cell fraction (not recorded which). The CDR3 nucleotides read TGTGCCAGCAGTTTAAGAGGACAGTCCACGGATACGCAGTATTTT. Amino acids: CASSLRGQSTDTQYF.